Below are 29 T cell receptor beta chains sequenced from a single sample in a study of regulatory T cells in long-lasting Graves disease. Relying on iRepertoire HTBI primers and Arm-PCR of CDR3 regions, the team built TCR beta libraries. MiXCR, applied by TCRdb to the multiplex PCR reads, yields one record per CDR3 protein. Of a few hundred thousand distinct CDR3 sequences in the sample, 11% to 15% were seen once. The time point: newly diagnosed GD, antithyroid drugs for less than 3 months. The TCR library was made from RNA extracted from PBMCs. The same specimen was also included in a second study, on T cells in Graves' hyperthyroidism and ophthalmopathy.

The sample consisted of peripheral blood mononuclear cells (PBMCs), taken at new diagnosis, from a patient treated with antithyroid drugs. These receptor sequences come from a woman between 50 and 59 years old with Graves disease.

This clonotype was counted a few times. The CDR3 protein is CASSLTGTANYGYTF. The CDR3 DNA sequence: TGTGCCAGCAGCCTCACAGGGACAGCTAACTATGGCTACACCTTC. The J gene is TRBJ1-2, the V gene TRBV7-9; 7 nucleotides align to TRBD1. Per germline, CDR1 SEHNR and CDR2 FQNEAQ (reference sequence). V was pared by 5 bases and J by 0 bases, with 6 bases of the junction left unmatched. The CDR3 runs 15 residues.

This clonotype has a count of ten or more. This CDR3 is CASSLPGAGGDTQYF. CDR3 in DNA: TGTGCCAGCAGTTTACCTGGGGCAGGTGGGGATACGCAGTATTTT. The rearrangement links TRBV28 to TRBJ2-3; D is perhaps TRBD1 (5 bases). There are 15 residues in the CDR3. CDR1 is MDHEN and CDR2 is SYDVKM in the germline V gene. V lost 2 bases and J lost 6, with 15 bases in between.

This clonotype was observed at least ten times. The rearrangement links TRBV9 to TRBJ2-7, with 8 positions matching TRBD2. Germline CDR1 reads SGDLS; CDR2 reads YYNGEE. Losses at the gene ends were 7 bases for V and 5 bases for J; bases not matched to a gene: 14. The CDR3 contains 15 residues. The CDR3 here is CASAFGTSGKNEQYF. The CDR3 coding sequence is TGTGCCAGCGCTTTTGGGACTAGTGGTAAGAACGAGCAGTACTTC.

Ten or more counts support this clonotype. The CDR3 spells CASGRLGFNEQFF. The CDR3 DNA is TGTGCCAGCGGGAGATTGGGGTTCAATGAGCAGTTCTTC. This chain links TRBV30 with TRBJ2-1, with 8 bases identical to TRBD2. The length of the CDR3 is 13 residues. Germline CDR1 and CDR2: GTSNPN and SVGIG (reference sequence). V shed 8 bases, J shed 6 bases, and the junction held 9 bases outside the gene matches.

A note on this clonotype: A much larger clone lies a single base off, so this may be a read error. This rearrangement joins TRBV7-9 to TRBJ2-1; tentative D call: TRBD2 (5 bases). This CDR3 comprises 15 residues. Germline-derived CDR1 and CDR2 are SEHNR and FQNEAQ (reference sequence). CDR3 sequence reads: CASSSTRVGPNEQLF. CDR3 nucleotides: TGTGCCAGCAGCTCCACTAGGGTGGGCCCCAATGAGCAGCTCTTC.

This clonotype was detected only a few times. The chain uses TRBV6-1 and TRBJ1-2; D remains ambiguous. CDR3 length: 14 amino acids. Germline CDR1 and CDR2: MNHNS and SASEGT. Trimming took 3 bases from V and 3 from J, leaving 11 bases between them. This CDR3 reads CASSETPPHYGYTF. The CDR3 DNA reads as TGTGCCAGCAGTGAGACGCCTCCCCACTATGGCTACACCTTC.

This clonotype has a count of ten or more. The V gene is TRBV27, the J gene TRBJ1-6, with D unresolved. The CDR3 is 14 amino acids. Trimming cost V 3 bases and J 1 base, with 4 bases left between them. Germline V CDR1 and CDR2: MNHEY, SMNVEV (reference sequence). CDR3 residues: CASSFASYNSPLHF. The CDR3 DNA is TGTGCCAGCAGTTTCGCGTCCTATAATTCACCCCTCCACTTT.

This clonotype was counted at least ten times. The V call is TRBV12-3 or TRBV12-4, the J call TRBJ2-7; 14 nucleotides align to TRBD2. The CDR3 loop spans 19 amino acids. Trimming took 5 bases from V and 0 from J; bases not matched to a gene: 12. CDR3 amino acids: CASSRRTSGRPIPSYEQYF. In DNA, the CDR3 is TGTGCCAGCAGTCGACGGACTAGCGGGAGGCCCATTCCCTCCTACGAGCAGTACTTC.

This clonotype was detected ten times or more. The V and J genes are TRBV5-1 and TRBJ2-1, with 7 bases matching TRBD2. The CDR3 loop spans 15 amino acids. CDR1 and CDR2 from the germline V gene are SGHRS and YFSETQ. Trimming at V came to 0 bases and at J to 6 bases, leaving 6 bases not matched to a gene. Here the CDR3 DNA reads TGCGCCAGCAGCTTGGCCGCTAGCGGAATCAATGAGCAGTTCTTC. It encodes CASSLAASGINEQFF.

This clonotype was seen many times. The chain carries TRBV6-1 and TRBJ2-7; D perhaps matches TRBD1 (7 bases). The CDR3 runs to 15 residues. The germline V gene has CDR1 MNHNS and CDR2 SASEGT. V shed 1 base and J shed 2 bases, with 12 bases lying between them. The CDR3 protein is CASSEGRGPTYEQYF. CDR3 coding DNA: TGTGCCAGCAGTGAAGGGAGGGGGCCAACCTACGAGCAGTACTTC.

There are a few counts of this clonotype. A much larger clone is a single base away; this may be a read error. V and J are TRBV3-1 and TRBJ2-5; D unresolved. The CDR3 length is 11 residues. Germline CDR1 and CDR2: LGHDT and YNNKEL (reference sequence). The chain's CDR3 is CASGQSWTQYF. CDR3 bases: TGTGCCAGCGGCCAAAGTTGGACCCAGTACTTC.

This clonotype was counted many times. CDR3 amino acids: CAISDRGPSNQPQHF. The CDR3 region has the DNA TGTGCCATCAGTGACCGGGGACCGAGCAATCAGCCCCAGCATTTT. The rearrangement uses TRBV10-3 and TRBJ1-5; tentative D call: TRBD1 (5 bases). Trimming took off 3 bases at V and 1 base at J, with 10 bases between the two ends. CDR1 and CDR2 (germline): ENHRY, SYGVKD. The length of the CDR3 is 15 residues.

The chain carries TRBV3-1 and TRBJ1-2; 7 bases map to TRBD1. The CDR3 length is 14 residues. CDR1 is LGHDT and CDR2 is YNNKEL in the germline V gene (reference sequence). Losses at the gene ends were 4 bases for V and 3 bases for J; bases not matched to a gene: 5. The CDR3 DNA is TGTGCCAGCAGCCGATCCGGACAGGACTATGGCTACACCTTC. It yields the protein CASSRSGQDYGYTF.

The chain carries TRBV6-9 and TRBJ1-5, with 8 positions matching TRBD1. The germline CDR1 and CDR2 sequences are MNHGY and SVAAGI. The CDR3 is 13 amino acids. V lost 3 bases to trimming and J lost 7 bases; unmatched junction nucleotides: 2. The CDR3 here is CASSYTGGQPQHF. CDR3 coding DNA: TGTGCCAGCAGTTACACAGGGGGACAGCCCCAGCATTTT.

This clonotype was counted between two and nine times. The V and J genes are TRBV29-1 and TRBJ2-7; D is undetermined. V gave up 2 bases and J gave up 6 bases, with 11 bases separating them. The CDR3 covers 12 residues. Germline V CDR1 and CDR2: SQVTM, ANQGSEA. As DNA, the CDR3 is TGCAGCGTTGAATATGCTGGGATCGAGCAGTACTTC. Encoded protein: CSVEYAGIEQYF.

V and J are TRBV7-2 and TRBJ2-1; 7 bases line up with TRBD2. The CDR3 runs to 18 residues. The J segment lost 3 bases and the V segment lost 3 bases, leaving 14 bases of the junction unmatched. Germline assignment: CDR1 SGHTA and CDR2 FQGNSA. CDR3 protein: CASSLSGVGGKIYNEQFF. CDR3 nucleotide sequence: TGTGCCAGCAGCTTGTCGGGTGTGGGAGGGAAGATCTACAATGAGCAGTTCTTC.

The rearrangement links TRBV3-1 to TRBJ1-3; D possibly corresponds to TRBD1 (6 bases). The V end lost 4 bases, the J end lost 1 base, and 17 bases lay between the germline ends. Germline V gives CDR1 LGHDT, CDR2 YNNKEL (reference sequence). The CDR3 contains 17 residues. The CDR3 region is CASSLGQLPPSGNTIYF. Written as DNA, the CDR3 is TGTGCCAGCAGCCTCGGACAGTTACCTCCTTCTGGAAACACCATATATTTT.

Comment on this clonotype: This may be a read error: a much more frequent sequence differs by one nucleotide. The chain uses TRBV12-3 or TRBV12-4 and TRBJ2-3; 8 bases map to TRBD1. This CDR3 has 17 amino acids. CDR3 nucleotides: TGTACCAGCAGTTTAGCGCAGGGGGCAACTTTCACAGATACGCAGTATTTT. Translation: CTSSLAQGATFTDTQYF.

At least ten counts were recorded for this clonotype. The J gene is TRBJ2-1, the V gene TRBV28; the D gene is possibly TRBD1 (5 bases). CDR1 MDHEN and CDR2 SYDVKM come from the germline V gene. Trimming stripped 1 base from V and 2 bases from J, with 21 bases between. The CDR3 is 19 amino acids. The CDR3 DNA follows: TGTGCCAGCAGTTTATTGACAGCGACCGTTCCCCTTACCTACAATGAGCAGTTCTTC. It codes for CASSLLTATVPLTYNEQFF. The full variable domain, rest sourced from reference TRBV28 and TRBJ2-1, is DVKVTQSSRYLVKRTGEKVFLECVQDMDHENMFWYRQDPGLGLRLIYFSYDVKMKEKGDIPEGYSVSREKKERFSLILESASTNQTSMYLCASSLLTATVPLTYNEQFFGPGTRLTVL.

As to this clonotype: It may be a read error: a sequence one base away is much more abundant. This chain joins TRBV11-2 and TRBJ2-1; 7 bases are shared with TRBD2. After removal of 5 bases from V and 5 bases from J, the junction contained 3 bases not matched to a gene. There are 13 residues in the CDR3. The germline gives CDR1 SGHAT, CDR2 FQNNGV. This chain's CDR3 is CASSMGLNNEQFF. In DNA form, the CDR3 reads TGTGCCAGCAGCATGGGACTAAACAATGAGCAGTTCTTC.

The table lists this clonotype with many counts. The V call is TRBV5-8, the J call TRBJ2-7; 7 nucleotides line up with TRBD2. The J segment lost 3 bases and the V segment lost 0 bases, leaving 3 bases of the junction unmatched. CDR3 length: 14 residues. In germline, CDR1 is SGHTS, CDR2 YDEGEE. CDR3 sequence reads: CASSLEGLGYEQYF. The CDR3 coding sequence is TGTGCCAGCAGCTTGGAAGGACTAGGCTACGAGCAGTACTTC.

In this sample, this clonotype turned up many times. This rearrangement joins TRBV28 to TRBJ2-7, with TRBD2 as a possible D gene (6 bases). Germline V gives CDR1 MDHEN, CDR2 SYDVKM. V was pared by 5 bases and J by 0 bases, with 17 bases between. The CDR3 is 16 residues long. The CDR3 coding sequence is TGTGCCAGCAGTACAATAGCCGGGACTCCCTCCTACGAGCAGTACTTC. Translating it yields CASSTIAGTPSYEQYF. Supplemented by reference TRBV28 and TRBJ2-7, the full variable domain reads DVKVTQSSRYLVKRTGEKVFLECVQDMDHENMFWYRQDPGLGLRLIYFSYDVKMKEKGDIPEGYSVSREKKERFSLILESASTNQTSMYLCASSTIAGTPSYEQYFGPGTRLTVT.

Many counts were recorded for this clonotype. The chain is built from TRBV18 and TRBJ2-7; no definite D call. Trimming shortened V by 2 bases and J by 3 bases, and 5 bases separated the two germline ends. Germline CDR1 and CDR2: KGHSH and LQKENI. The CDR3 is 12 residues long. The CDR3 loop is CASSPGNYEQYF. CDR3 in DNA: TGTGCCAGCTCACCAGGCAACTACGAGCAGTACTTC.

The rearrangement uses TRBV12-3 or TRBV12-4 and TRBJ2-1; 7 positions agree with TRBD2. The V and J ends lost 6 bases and 3 bases, in that order; junction bases with no gene match: 8. This CDR3 contains 15 residues. Here the CDR3 reads CASSHRLALYNEQFF. The CDR3 region has the DNA TGTGCCAGCAGCCATAGACTAGCCCTCTACAATGAGCAGTTCTTC.

The CDR3 loop reads CASSGRDRLALPFNEQFF. CDR3 sequence (DNA): TGTGCCAGCAGCGGCCGGGACAGGCTTGCCCTACCCTTCAATGAGCAGTTCTTC. This chain connects TRBV14 to TRBJ2-1, with TRBD1 identical over 8 bases. CDR3 length: 18 residues. The germline gives CDR1 SGHDN, CDR2 FVKESK. The V gene end was trimmed by 5 bases and the J gene end by 6 bases; junction bases not matched to a gene: 18.

The J gene is TRBJ2-5, the V gene TRBV4-1; D is unclear. The V end was cut by 0 bases, the J end by 5 bases, with 10 bases between. CDR1 MGHRA and CDR2 YSYEKL come from the germline V gene. The CDR3 runs 14 residues. The CDR3 sequence is CASSQDRQRETQYF. The CDR3 DNA is TGCGCCAGCAGCCAAGATCGTCAGAGGGAGACCCAGTACTTC.

The table lists this clonotype with many counts. The genes are TRBV28 and TRBJ2-1; D gene unclear. The germline V gene encodes CDR1 MDHEN and CDR2 SYDVKM. V dropped 3 bases and J dropped 6 bases, with 12 bases sitting between them. This CDR3 comprises 14 residues. The CDR3 loop reads CASSFGGMGNEQFF. DNA for the CDR3: TGTGCCAGCAGTTTCGGCGGCATGGGCAATGAGCAGTTCTTC.

In this sample, this clonotype turned up many times. Germline is not matched at one junction end, which may reflect a read error. The chain has TRBV5-1 and TRBJ1-2; the match to TRBD1 covers 8 bases. In germline, CDR1 is SGHRS, CDR2 YFSETQ. CDR3 size: 16 residues. CDR3: CASSLGDRGINYGYTF. The CDR3 DNA reads TGTGCCAGCAGCCTCGGAGACAGGGGCATCAACTATGGCTACACCTTC.

The chain is built from TRBV20-1 and TRBJ2-7; 8 bases are a match to TRBD2. Germline loops: CDR1 DFQATT, CDR2 SNEGSKA (reference sequence). The CDR3 runs 14 residues. Trimming at V came to 2 bases and at J to 4 bases, leaving 7 bases not matched to a gene. DNA for the CDR3: TGCAGTGCTAGAAGTAGCGGGAATAGATACGAGCAGTACTTC. Protein: CSARSSGNRYEQYF.